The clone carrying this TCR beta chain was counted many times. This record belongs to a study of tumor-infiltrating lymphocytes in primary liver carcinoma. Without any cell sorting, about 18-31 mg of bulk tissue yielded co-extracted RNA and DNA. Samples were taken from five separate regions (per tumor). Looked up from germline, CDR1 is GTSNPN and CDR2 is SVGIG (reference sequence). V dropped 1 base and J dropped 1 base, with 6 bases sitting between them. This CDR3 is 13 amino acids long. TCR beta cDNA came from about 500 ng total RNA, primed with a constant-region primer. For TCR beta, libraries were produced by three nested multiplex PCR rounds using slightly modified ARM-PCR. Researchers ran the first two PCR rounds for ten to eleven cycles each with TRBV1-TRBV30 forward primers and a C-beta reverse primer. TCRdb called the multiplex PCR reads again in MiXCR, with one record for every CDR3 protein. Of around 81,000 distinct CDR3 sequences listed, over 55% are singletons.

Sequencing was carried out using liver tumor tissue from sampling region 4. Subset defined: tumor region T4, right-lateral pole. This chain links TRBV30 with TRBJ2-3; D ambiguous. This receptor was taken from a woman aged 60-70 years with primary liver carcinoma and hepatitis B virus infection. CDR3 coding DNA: TGTGCCTGGAGTGCGGCAGGCACAGATACGCAGTATTTT. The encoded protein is CAWSAAGTDTQYF.